The following is a T cell receptor (beta chain) sequence with its context. The data were taken from a study of blood T cell repertoires in COVID-19. Study-level background: COVID-19 samples, acute and convalescent, were from the United States, Italy and Spain. Sources were T cells, B-cell-depleted T cells, or PBMCs; the material itself was cDNA or gDNA.

Authors' processing steps: Cell counts per sample came from amplifying reference gene primers. Data came from immunoSEQ multiplex PCR; TCRdb stores just in-frame clones and leaves some out. V, J and clone size reflect that table, while D and trimming were determined from the DNA. The sample lists some 360,000 clones; roughly 89% were seen once. The Seattle patients, enrolled during active infection, were followed longitudinally. The CDR3 is made up of 16 amino acids. Germline CDR1 MDHEN, CDR2 SYDVKM. The junction had 16 bases not matched to a gene; V was cut back by 11 bases and J by 7 bases. The genes are TRBV28 and TRBJ1-4; 10 nucleotides align to TRBD1. The receptor was isolated from a woman aged 55-69 years with COVID-19, enrolled during active disease. The source material was peripheral blood. The CDR3 sequence is CAVLGTGVLLGEKLFF. The CDR3 DNA sequence: TGTGCCGTCCTGGGGACAGGGGTACTCTTAGGTGAAAAACTGTTTTTT.